The clone carrying this TCR beta chain has a single count. The antigen is undetermined. These data originate in a study of a mutant IDH1 vaccine in newly diagnosed glioma. About the study: Eight vaccine doses were administered to patients at weeks 1, 3, 5, 7, 11, 15, 19 and 23. Vaccination was launched 4-6 weeks after radiotherapy alone, or with temozolomide cycles. Earlier treatment was radiotherapy, temozolomide, or both, with most getting both.

As to time point: week 5, during vaccination. A 20-mer mutant IDH1 peptide at 300 ug was injected subcutaneously with topical imiquimod. The CDR3 is made up of 14 amino acids. In germline, CDR1 is LGHNA, CDR2 YNFKEQ. Trimming shortened V by 0 bases and J by 7 bases, and 7 bases separated the two germline ends. Profiled with immunoSEQ multiplex PCR; TCRdb holds only in-frame clones, not every one. The sample has 45,000 to 60,000 clones, around 80% seen once. This clonotype originated in a man over 45 with glioma. The V call is TRBV4-2, the J call TRBJ1-6; no definite D call. The specimen was PBMCs, collected from a glioma patient whose treatment included an IDH1 peptide vaccine. CDR3 nucleotides: TGTGCCAGCAGCCAAGATATGGGGAATTCACCCCTCCACTTT. Its protein product is CASSQDMGNSPLHF.